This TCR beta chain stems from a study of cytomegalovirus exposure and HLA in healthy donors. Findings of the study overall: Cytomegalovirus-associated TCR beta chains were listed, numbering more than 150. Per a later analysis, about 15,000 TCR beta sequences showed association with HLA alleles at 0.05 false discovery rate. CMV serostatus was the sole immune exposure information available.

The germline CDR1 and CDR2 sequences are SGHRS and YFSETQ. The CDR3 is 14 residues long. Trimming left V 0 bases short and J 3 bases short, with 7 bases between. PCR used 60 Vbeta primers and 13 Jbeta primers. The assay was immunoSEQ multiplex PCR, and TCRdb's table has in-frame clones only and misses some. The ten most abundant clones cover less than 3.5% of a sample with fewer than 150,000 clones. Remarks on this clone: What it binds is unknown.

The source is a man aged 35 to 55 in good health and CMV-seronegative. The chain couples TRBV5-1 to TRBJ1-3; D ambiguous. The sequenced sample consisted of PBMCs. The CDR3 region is CASSLDLSGNTIYF. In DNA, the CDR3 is TGCGCCAGCAGCTTGGATTTGAGTGGAAACACCATATATTTT.